This T cell receptor (beta chain) was obtained from a study of regulatory T cells in long-lasting Graves disease (dated by TCRdb to about 2021). Context from the whole study: Patients with newly diagnosed Graves' disease had been on antithyroid drugs for under 3 months. A total of some 33 samples were covered by TCR sequencing, comprising about 13 persistent and about 20 newly diagnosed Graves' disease patients. This study used TCR sequencing and RNA sequencing of peripheral blood to compare persistent Graves' disease patients against newly diagnosed Graves' disease patients. The study was conducted in China and was registered as a clinical trial. Study-level results and caveats: Lower TCR Shannon entropy and fewer highly expanded clones were observed in persistent Graves' disease patients than in newly diagnosed patients, which suggested clonal expansion. Sequencing and analysis were restricted to the TCR beta chain. The study examined only peripheral blood because the primary lesion, thyroid tissue, could not be accessed. Patients with persistent disease shared more public clonotypes (about 2,500) than newly diagnosed patients did (roughly 970). Persistent disease showed preferential use of TRBV28, TRBJ1-2 and TRBJ2-5, whereas newly diagnosed disease favored TRBV20-1 and TRBJ2-1. The authors noted that the small sample size was a limitation that may lower accuracy.

The V and J ends are trimmed by 1 base and 2 bases, leaving 1 base between them. Measured from the cysteine to the phenylalanine, the CDR3 is 12 residues long. Kept here is only the CDR3 DNA, which spans 36 bases and is read in frame from base 1. The germline V gene encodes CDR1 LGHNT and CDR2 FRNRAP. The library was produced with multiplex PCR. The data were produced on an Illumina HiSeq 4000. iRepertoire HTBI primers and Arm-PCR amplification of CDR3 regions were used to construct TCR beta libraries. Before sequencing, the PCR products went through gel purification. Under the source paper's analysis protocol: Across samples, around 58 TRBV and roughly 15 TRBJ segments were identified and used for gene usage analysis of CDR3 amino acid clonotypes. COPE and FqMerger were used to merge the filtered high-quality paired reads into contigs. Contigs were aligned with BLAST to IMGT TRBV, TRBD and TRBJ reference genes, and CDR3 was defined per IMGT. Any clonotype with a frequency above 0.1% was counted as a highly expanded clone. Shannon entropy served as the measure of repertoire diversity, while the Gini coefficient captured V-J evenness. Clonotypes shared by more than one individual were considered public. The public sequencing data were trimmed at Q25 with fastp and processed into clonotypes with MiXCR by TCRdb, which kept only in-frame beta chains. Each entry is one CDR3 protein sequence, shown with its most common DNA and genes. TCRdb, rather than the study authors, made the V and J calls. Within this sample are approximately 490,000 distinct CDR3 sequences, with 15% to 20% of them counted one time only. Jointly, the top ten make up about 12% of the sample.

The sample's time point label is to be understood as: newly diagnosed GD, antithyroid drugs for less than 3 months. RNA was extracted from PBMCs in TRIzol for both TCR sequencing and RNA sequencing. The diagnosis of Graves' disease followed American Thyroid Association guidelines. Patients for the study were recruited at an endocrinology department in Xi'an, China. Each patient gave approximately 9 milliliters of peripheral blood, collected in an EDTA anticoagulant tube. Ficoll Paque Plus density gradient separation was used to isolate PBMCs, and no additional T cell sorting was done. An Agilent 2100 Bioanalyzer and agarose gel were used to assess RNA quality, and a NanoDrop 2000 was used to measure RNA concentration. This clonotype came up many times. What antigen it recognizes has not been identified. No much larger clone exists at a distance of one base, and base qualities are not known. These records were also assigned to another study, of T cells in Graves' hyperthyroidism and ophthalmopathy. Reported in the second study: Stable Graves' hyperthyroidism was defined as the absence of progression to ophthalmopathy over 18 months of follow-up. Hyperthyroidism patients were newly diagnosed, with disease duration under 2 months, and aged 18 to 65 years. Patients with uncontrolled infections, other autoimmune diseases, pregnancy or lactation were excluded. Diagnoses were established on the basis of clinical symptoms, serum thyroxine and TRAb, thyroid ultrasound, and orbital computed tomography. A first-round RT-PCR of the TCR CDR3 used the HTBI primer set with the Qiagen OneStep RT-PCR kit. Most expanded thyroid clonotypes (frequency above 0.001) were also detected in blood, suggesting blood repertoires may reflect thyroid immune responses. A model built on a 13 V-J signature distinguished ophthalmopathy from stable hyperthyroidism, reaching 85% to 90% sensitivity and about 81% specificity in cross-validation and 80%/75% in testing. In validation, progression to ophthalmopathy was predicted by the model with 65% to 71% sensitivity and under 85% specificity, a median of approximately 7.1 months before onset. A discovery cohort of around 100 patients, about 43 with Graves' ophthalmopathy and more than 55 with stable Graves' hyperthyroidism, was used to find distinguishing TCR V-J signatures. Whether ophthalmopathy could be predicted prospectively was tested in an independent validation cohort made up of some 20 hyperthyroidism patients plus 17 patients who later progressed to ophthalmopathy. The approximately 100 discovery patients were divided at random into training and test sets in a 7:3 ratio. In addition, the study compared T-cell repertoires in thyroid tissue and in blood from several Graves' hyperthyroidism patients. After sampling, hyperthyroidism patients received methimazole starting at 30 mg daily, and ophthalmopathy patients received high-dose intravenous methylprednisolone. Libraries were constructed in a second round of multiplex PCR, after which size selection and purification were performed. Paired-end sequencing of the libraries was performed with 100 bp reads on an Illumina HiSeq2000. Raw data were processed with SOAPnuke, discarding reads with adapters, uncalled bases, mean Phred below 15, or no exact constant-primer or identifier match. COPE v1.2.5 was used to merge the high-quality paired reads, and each unique nucleotide sequence was defined as a clonotype. MiTCR v1.1 was used to align the clonotypes against IMGT TRBV, TRBD and TRBJ reference segments. Only V-J combinations with frequency above 0.0001, covering roughly 99% of repertoires, were analysed. A TCS score was defined as the ratio of F50 (clonal expansion) to E x V (chaos), with BLOSUM62-based TCRdist applied between CDR3 peptides within each V-J. Welch's t-statistics and random forest reduced roughly 540 V-J features to 13, which were used in a naive Bayes classifier (R e1071). Sample size was not statistically predetermined, and investigators were not blinded to group allocation. TCR Vbeta CDR3 sequencing of approximately 140 peripheral blood samples (fewer than 45 ophthalmopathy, 75 hyperthyroidism and some 17 progressor patients) is reported in the paper.

This sequence uses TRBV12-5 and TRBJ2-3; the D gene lacks a confident call. Sample: peripheral blood mononuclear cells (PBMCs), taken at new diagnosis, from a patient treated with antithyroid drugs. This receptor was taken from a man aged 35 to 55 with Graves disease. Donor details come from another sample of the same person, matched by shared clones. The CDR3 protein is CASGLATDTQYF. The base sequence is TGTGCTAGTGGTTTGGCCACAGATACGCAGTATTTT.